This T cell receptor (beta chain) was identified during a study of blood T cell repertoires in COVID-19 (dated by TCRdb to the early 2020s). The study in broad terms: The collaborator samples originated in the United States, Italy and Spain and spanned the acute and convalescent phases of COVID-19. The prospective study material was composed of cDNA or gDNA derived from T cells, B-cell-depleted T cells, or PBMCs. The dataset comprised deeply sampled blood TCRbeta repertoires from subjects exposed to, actively infected with, or recovered from COVID-19. The repertoires were released in a freely available public database intended as a resource for research on the immune response to SARS-CoV-2. The samples were drawn from two sources: the first 160 participants of the ongoing ImmuneRACE study, and 1,254 subjects contributed by 6 global collaborators. Sample metadata almost always included a de-identified subject ID, COVID-19 status, age in years and sex. Where available, HLA class I and class II types were obtained from metadata supplied by the sample provider rather than from assay-based typing. Results the study describes overall, beyond this receptor: Clinical and demographic metadata were provided uncurated, with the amount varying by source and participant.

V has 5 bases trimmed and J has 2 bases trimmed; junction bases matching no gene number 7. The CDR3 runs 15 amino acids, cysteine and phenylalanine included. This entry keeps only the CDR3 DNA: 45 bases, framed from base 1. CDR1 and CDR2 are read off the germline V gene as SGHAT and FQNNGV. The immunoSEQ Assay, a bias-controlled multiplex PCR, was used to amplify TCRbeta CDR3 regions from genomic DNA. The original methods were these. The number of nucleated cells in each sample was estimated by amplification of reference gene primers within the assay. Sequence reads were collapsed and filtered to measure the absolute abundance of every unique TCRbeta CDR3 rearrangement. Productive Simpson clonality was computed per sample as the square root of Simpson's diversity index over productive rearrangements. In its TCRdb copy, this immuneACCESS table keeps in-frame sequences only and misses some clones. Where compared with another copy, unresolved V genes explain less than half of these, and the others have no known cause. D and trimming were read from the DNA, whereas the V and J calls and clone size are those reported in that table. Recorded for this sample are around 55,000 clones; roughly 80% of them occurred a single time. 5.9% of the sample is taken by the ten largest.

Whole blood was collected in K2EDTA tubes by collaborating institutions according to the institutions' own protocols. Collaborator samples were shipped for TCRbeta analysis as frozen whole blood, isolated PBMCs, or DNA extracted from either sample type. In this sample, this clone turned up a few times. Its antigen is not yet known. The record has no base qualities; no much larger clone is one base away. The sequencing input was peripheral blood. The rearrangement combines TRBV11-2 with TRBJ1-2; 8 junctional bases match TRBD1. The receptor was derived from a human donor in a cohort sampled during active or convalescent COVID-19. In nucleotides, the sequence is TGTGCCAGCAGCCTTCGGACAGGGTGGAACTATGGCTACACCTTC. Translated, it gives CASSLRTGWNYGYTF.